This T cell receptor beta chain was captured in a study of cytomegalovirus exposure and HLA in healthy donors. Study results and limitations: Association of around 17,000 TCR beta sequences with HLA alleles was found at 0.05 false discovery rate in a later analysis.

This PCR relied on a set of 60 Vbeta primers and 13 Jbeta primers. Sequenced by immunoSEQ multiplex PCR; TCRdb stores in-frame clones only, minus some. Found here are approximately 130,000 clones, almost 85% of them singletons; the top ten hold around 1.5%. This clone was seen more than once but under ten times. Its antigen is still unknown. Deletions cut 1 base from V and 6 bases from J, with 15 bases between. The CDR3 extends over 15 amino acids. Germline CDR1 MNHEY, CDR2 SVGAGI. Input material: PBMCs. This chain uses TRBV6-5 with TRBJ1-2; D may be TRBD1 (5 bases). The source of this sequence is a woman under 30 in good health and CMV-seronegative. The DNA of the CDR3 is TGTGCCAGCAGTTACTTAGCCGGGACTCAGGATGGCTACACCTTC. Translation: CASSYLAGTQDGYTF.